Below are 23 T cell receptor beta chains sequenced from a single sample in a study of T cell responses to AZD1222 COVID-19 vaccine. Repertoires were generated with immunoSEQ multiplex PCR, while TCRdb's copy carries only in-frame clones and drops some. The table includes about 100,000 clones, roughly 86% detected once. Sequencing used peripheral blood, obtained 28 days after the second AZD1222 dose. These TCRs come from an adult who received the AZD1222 COVID-19 vaccine.

The V and J genes are TRBV28 and TRBJ1-2; 8 bases agree with TRBD1. This CDR3 has 16 amino acids. The V gene's germline CDR1 is MDHEN and CDR2 SYDVKM. J lost 3 bases, V lost 5 bases, and 11 bases had no gene match. The CDR3, as DNA: TGTGCCAGCAGTAGCTCACTCAGGGGGCGCTACTATGGCTACACCTTC. Translation gives CASSSSLRGRYYGYTF.

This clone was picked up one time. The chain recombines TRBV5-1 with TRBJ1-2; the match to TRBD1 covers 9 bases. Germline V gives CDR1 SGHRS, CDR2 YFSETQ. V shed 4 bases, J shed 4 bases, and the junction held 11 bases outside the gene matches. This CDR3 comprises 16 residues. CDR3: CASSGEPGQGVYGYTF. CDR3 in DNA: TGCGCCAGCAGCGGGGAACCGGGACAGGGCGTCTATGGCTACACCTTC.

The gene calls are TRBV27 and TRBJ2-7, with a tentative D call TRBD2 (6 bases). Trimming stripped 6 bases from V and 6 bases from J, with 18 bases between. Germline V lookup: CDR1 MNHEY, CDR2 SMNVEV (reference sequence). The CDR3 sequence is 14 residues long. The CDR3 sequence is CASSSVRRVGEQYF. CDR3 sequence (DNA): TGTGCCAGCAGCTCAGTCCGGAGGGTGGGCGAGCAGTACTTC.

J is TRBJ2-3 and V is TRBV9, with no clear D. Germline V gene lookup returns CDR1 SGDLS and CDR2 YYNGEE. CDR3 length: 13 residues. Trimming left V 3 bases short and J 2 bases short, with 7 bases between. The CDR3 region has the DNA TGTGCCAGCAGCGGATCCTCCACAGATACGCAGTATTTT. Protein product: CASSGSSTDTQYF.

The chain joins TRBV5-4 to TRBJ1-5; D not certain. V lost 3 bases and J 2 bases, leaving 9 bases between the germline ends. Germline CDR1 reads SGHNT; CDR2 reads YYREEE (reference sequence). CDR3 length equals 14 residues. DNA of the CDR3: TGTGCCAGCAGCTCCGGACGGGGCAATCAGCCCCAGCATTTT. This gives the protein CASSSGRGNQPQHF.

The CDR3 spells CASSIEDRSSTDTQYF. The DNA of the CDR3 is TGTGCCAGCAGCATTGAGGACAGGAGCAGCACAGATACGCAGTATTTT. The rearrangement uses TRBV5-4 and TRBJ2-3; 7 bases align to TRBD1. V shed 4 bases, J shed 0 bases, and the junction held 8 bases outside the gene matches. The germline CDR1 and CDR2 sequences are SGHNT and YYREEE (reference sequence). CDR3 size: 16 residues.

The chain joins TRBV27 to TRBJ2-4; 9 bases line up with TRBD1. The CDR3 spans 14 residues. With V trimmed by 5 bases and J by 5 bases, 4 bases remained unmatched. Germline loops: CDR1 MNHEY, CDR2 SMNVEV (reference sequence). CDR3 loop: CASSQQGAENIQYF. CDR3 bases: TGTGCCAGCAGTCAACAGGGGGCGGAAAACATTCAGTACTTC.

J is TRBJ2-7 and V is TRBV18, with D possibly being TRBD1 (5 bases). The CDR3 spans 13 residues. The germline V gene encodes CDR1 KGHSH and CDR2 LQKENI. Trimming cost V 0 bases and J 5 bases, with 8 bases left between them. The CDR3 spells CASSPPARDEQYF. CDR3 nucleotide sequence: TGTGCCAGCTCACCACCGGCCAGGGACGAGCAGTACTTC. The full variable domain, its missing parts supplied by reference TRBV18 and TRBJ2-7, is NAGVMQNPRHLVRRRGQEARLRCSPMKGHSHVYWYRQLPEEGLKFMVYLQKENIIDESGMPKERFSAEFPKEGPSILRIQQVVRGDSAAYFCASSPPARDEQYFGPGTRLTVT.

The rearrangement uses TRBV6-5 and TRBJ1-1; D is perhaps TRBD1 (6 bases). V was shortened by 6 bases and J by 3 bases, with 14 bases between the two germline ends. Looked up from germline, CDR1 is MNHEY and CDR2 is SVGAGI. This CDR3 has 14 amino acids. CDR3 bases: TGTGCCAGCAGACAGGACAGACTTTACACTGAAGCTTTCTTT. This gives the protein CASRQDRLYTEAFF.

The CDR3 region has the DNA TGTGCCAGCAGTGCAACTAGCGGGGGGGCCCTTGCTGAGCAGTTCTTC. Amino acid sequence: CASSATSGGALAEQFF. The rearrangement links TRBV6-4 to TRBJ2-1; 13 nucleotides line up with TRBD2. CDR1 is MRHNA and CDR2 is SNTAGT in the germline V gene. The trim removed 4 bases at V and 9 bases at J, leaving 9 bases unmatched. There are 16 residues in the CDR3.

The V call is TRBV6-5, the J call TRBJ1-3; 9 bases are shared with TRBD1. Per germline, CDR1 MNHEY and CDR2 SVGAGI. V was pared by 6 bases and J by 4 bases, with 1 base of the junction left unmatched. This CDR3 has 13 amino acids. The CDR3 DNA follows: TGTGCCAGCAGGGGGACAGGGGGAAACACCATATATTTT. This gives the protein CASRGTGGNTIYF.

The chain has TRBV9 and TRBJ1-1; D possibly corresponds to TRBD1 (5 bases). Germline assignment: CDR1 SGDLS and CDR2 YYNGEE. The CDR3 length is 14 residues. V lost 0 bases and J 8 bases, leaving 14 bases between the germline ends. The CDR3 DNA follows: TGTGCCAGCAGCGTAGACGGGGGTACCTTAGAAGCTTTCTTT. It specifies CASSVDGGTLEAFF.

This chain joins TRBV5-1 and TRBJ2-3; the D gene could be TRBD1 or TRBD2 (5 bases each). The germline V and J ends were trimmed by 4 bases and 1 base, with 7 bases remaining between them. The CDR3 length is 13 residues. Germline assignment: CDR1 SGHRS and CDR2 YFSETQ. The CDR3 loop is CASSRDGTDTQYF. The DNA of the CDR3 is TGCGCCAGCAGCCGGGACGGCACAGATACGCAGTATTTT. Full variable domain (rest looked up from reference TRBV5-1 and TRBJ2-3): KAGVTQTPRYLIKTRGQQVTLSCSPISGHRSVSWYQQTPGQGLQFLFEYFSETQRNKGNFPGRFSGRQFSNSRSEMNVSTLELGDSALYLCASSRDGTDTQYFGPGTRLTVL.

The chain is built from TRBV18 and TRBJ2-5; 8 positions agree with TRBD1. CDR1 KGHSH and CDR2 LQKENI come from the germline V gene. Trimming at V came to 3 bases and at J to 2 bases, leaving 8 bases not matched to a gene. The CDR3 runs to 16 residues. Here the CDR3 reads CASSPRTGRGQETQYF. For the CDR3, the DNA is TGTGCCAGCTCACCGCGGACAGGGCGAGGGCAAGAGACCCAGTACTTC.

This chain links TRBV28 with TRBJ1-5; unclear D gene. Germline loops: CDR1 MDHEN, CDR2 SYDVKM. V shed 8 bases and J shed 3 bases, with 11 bases lying between them. This CDR3 region has 13 residues. The DNA of the CDR3 is TGTGCCAGCGCTAGGCGGAACAATCAGCCCCAGCATTTT. It encodes CASARRNNQPQHF. The full variable domain, its missing parts supplied by reference TRBV28 and TRBJ1-5, is DVKVTQSSRYLVKRTGEKVFLECVQDMDHENMFWYRQDPGLGLRLIYFSYDVKMKEKGDIPEGYSVSREKKERFSLILESASTNQTSMYLCASARRNNQPQHFGDGTRLSIL.

The J gene is TRBJ2-5, the V gene TRBV10-2; tentatively, D is TRBD2 (6 bases). The CDR3 runs 20 residues. V lost 3 bases and J lost 6, with 32 bases in between. The germline V gene has CDR1 WSHSY and CDR2 SAAADI. CDR3 region: CASSEETRGALDVGIKTQYF. Here the CDR3 DNA reads TGCGCCAGCAGTGAAGAGACTAGAGGGGCTTTGGATGTCGGCATAAAGACCCAGTACTTC.

The genes are TRBV3-1 (or the pseudogene TRBV3-2) and TRBJ1-1; no firm D call. V shed 1 base and J shed 1 base, with 10 bases lying between them. The CDR3 contains 15 residues. Germline V CDR1 and CDR2: LGHDT, YNNKEL (reference sequence). CDR3 region: CASSQGGWENTEAFF. The CDR3 nucleotides read TGTGCCAGCAGCCAAGGGGGATGGGAGAACACTGAAGCTTTCTTT.

V is TRBV3-1 (or the pseudogene TRBV3-2) and J is TRBJ2-5; D unclear. CDR1 is LGHDT and CDR2 is YNNKEL in the germline V gene (reference sequence). The CDR3 consists of 13 residues. V was pared by 0 bases and J by 5 bases, with 7 bases between. The CDR3 is CASSQDIRETQYF. CDR3 bases: TGTGCCAGCAGCCAAGATATTCGGGAGACCCAGTACTTC.

This clone was detected only once. V gene TRBV28 combines with J gene TRBJ1-2; no firm D call. V shed 4 bases and J shed 5 bases, with 20 bases lying between them. CDR1 and CDR2 from the germline V gene are MDHEN and SYDVKM. CDR3 length: 16 residues. CDR3 in amino acids: CASSSYALGDDYGYTF. CDR3 coding DNA: TGTGCCAGCAGTTCCTATGCCCTCGGTGATGATTATGGCTACACCTTC.

The chain links TRBV3-1 (or the pseudogene TRBV3-2) to TRBJ1-1; D gene uncertain. This CDR3 region has 13 residues. V lost 4 bases and J 3 bases, leaving 9 bases between the germline ends. In germline, CDR1 is LGHDT, CDR2 YNNKEL (reference sequence). CDR3 sequence (DNA): TGTGCCAGCAGCCTCACCCATGACACTGAAGCTTTCTTT. This gives the protein CASSLTHDTEAFF.

The V and J genes are TRBV6-5 and TRBJ2-3; either TRBD1 or TRBD2 may fit D (6 bases each). Germline V gene data show CDR1 as MNHEY and CDR2 as SVGAGI. V lost 7 bases, J lost 0 bases, and 14 bases lay in between. The CDR3 covers 15 residues. CDR3 sequence: CASNPTGASTDTQYF. CDR3 nucleotides: TGTGCCAGCAACCCTACGGGGGCTAGCACAGATACGCAGTATTTT.

The chain couples TRBV10-1 to TRBJ2-2; 7 bases line up with TRBD2. J was trimmed by 4 bases and V by 5 bases; bases with no gene match: 1. The CDR3 totals 13 residues. Germline lookup yields CDR1 WNHNN and CDR2 SYGVQD (reference sequence). The DNA of the CDR3 is TGCGCCAGCAGTCCGGGGGGCACCGGGGAGCTGTTTTTT. This encodes CASSPGGTGELFF.

This sequence joins TRBV7-3 and TRBJ2-1; the match to TRBD1 covers 10 bases. Losses at the gene ends were 1 base for V and 8 bases for J; bases not matched to a gene: 5. Germline V gene data show CDR1 as SGHTA and CDR2 as FQGTGA. CDR3 length: 15 residues. CDR3 DNA: TGTGCCAGCAGCTTAAGCCCGGGGACAGGGGATGAGCAGTTCTTC. Amino acids: CASSLSPGTGDEQFF.